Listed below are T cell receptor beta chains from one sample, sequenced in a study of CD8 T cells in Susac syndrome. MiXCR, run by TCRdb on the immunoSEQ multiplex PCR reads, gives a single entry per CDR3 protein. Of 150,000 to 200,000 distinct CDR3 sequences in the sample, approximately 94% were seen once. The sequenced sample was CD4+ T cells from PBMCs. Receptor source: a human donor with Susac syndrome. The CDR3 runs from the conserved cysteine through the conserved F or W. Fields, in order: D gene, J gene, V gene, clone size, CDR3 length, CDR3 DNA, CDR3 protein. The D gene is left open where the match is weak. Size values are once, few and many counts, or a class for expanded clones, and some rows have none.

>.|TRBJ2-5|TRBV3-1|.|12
TGTGCCAGCAGCCGGAACCAAGAGACCCAGTACTTC
CASSRNQETQYF
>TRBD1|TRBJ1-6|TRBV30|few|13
TGTGCCTGGAGTGGGGACAGGTATTCACCCCTCCACTTT
CAWSGDRYSPLHF
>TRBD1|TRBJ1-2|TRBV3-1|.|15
TGTGCCAGCAGCCAGCCCGGGACAGGAATCTATGGCTACACCTTC
CASSQPGTGIYGYTF
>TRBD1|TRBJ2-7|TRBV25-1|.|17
TGTGCCAGCAGTTACGGGACAGGAAGGGGCCCCAAGTACGAGCAGTACTTC
CASSYGTGRGPKYEQYF
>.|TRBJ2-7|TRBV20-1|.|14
TGCAGTGCGTTGGAAAGGGGAAGGCCCTACGAGCAGTACTTC
CSALERGRPYEQYF
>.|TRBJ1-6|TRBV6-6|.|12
TGTGCCAGCAGTTACTCAGGTTCACCCCTCCACTTT
CASSYSGSPLHF
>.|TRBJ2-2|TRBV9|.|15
TGTGCCAGCAGCGTAGGGGGCGAGGGCACCGGGGAGCTGTTTTTT
CASSVGGEGTGELFF
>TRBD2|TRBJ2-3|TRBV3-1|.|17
TGTGCCAGCAGCTATGGACTAGCGGGGGCAGGCACAGATACGCAGTATTTT
CASSYGLAGAGTDTQYF
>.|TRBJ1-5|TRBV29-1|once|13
TGCAGCGTAGCCGGGACGGTCAATCAGCCCCAGCATTTT
CSVAGTVNQPQHF
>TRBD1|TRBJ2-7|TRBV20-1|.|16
TGCAGTGCCCCACAGGGGCCAACCGCGACTTCCTACGAGCAGTACTTC
CSAPQGPTATSYEQYF
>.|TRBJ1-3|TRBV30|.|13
TGTGCCTGGAGTGTAGGGGGGAGAAACACCATATATTTT
CAWSVGGRNTIYF
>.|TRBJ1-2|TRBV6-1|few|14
TGTGCCAGCAGCCCCGTGGGGCAGGGAGGTGGCTACACCTTC
CASSPVGQGGGYTF
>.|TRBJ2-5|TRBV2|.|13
TGTGCCAGCAGGAAGAGCAGGCAAGAGACCCAGTACTTC
CASRKSRQETQYF
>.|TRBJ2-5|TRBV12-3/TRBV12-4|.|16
TGTGCCAGCAGCCCTGGCGGAGGACGGAACCAAGAGACCCAGTACTTC
CASSPGGGRNQETQYF
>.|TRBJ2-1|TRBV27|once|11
TGTGCCACCCAAGCCTACAATGAGCAGTTCTTC
CATQAYNEQFF
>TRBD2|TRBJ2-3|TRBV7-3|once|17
TGTGCCAGCAGCTTCCTCCCGGGACGGGAGGTTGGGGATACGCAGTATTTT
CASSFLPGREVGDTQYF
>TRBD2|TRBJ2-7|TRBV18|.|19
TGTGCCAGCTCACCACGGGCCAGTCTAAGTAGCGGGGGCCCCATCGAGCAGTACTTC
CASSPRASLSSGGPIEQYF
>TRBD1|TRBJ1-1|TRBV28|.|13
TGTGCCACCATAACAGGGGTGAACACTGAAGCTTTCTTT
CATITGVNTEAFF
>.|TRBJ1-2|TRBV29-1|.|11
TGCAGCGTTGAGCAGGGATGGGGCTACACCTTC
CSVEQGWGYTF
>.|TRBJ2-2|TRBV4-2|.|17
TGTGCCAGCAGCCAAGAATGGAGGACTTCGAACACCGGGGAGCTGTTTTTT
CASSQEWRTSNTGELFF
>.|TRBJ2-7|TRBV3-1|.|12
TGTGCCAGCAGCCAGGGGCCCTACGAGCAGTACTTC
CASSQGPYEQYF
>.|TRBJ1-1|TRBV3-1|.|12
TGTGCCAGCAGCCAAGGGGGGGCTGAAGCTTTCTTT
CASSQGGAEAFF
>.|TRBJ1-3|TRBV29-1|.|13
TGCAGCGTTGAGTCAGGGGCTGGAAACACCATATATTTT
CSVESGAGNTIYF
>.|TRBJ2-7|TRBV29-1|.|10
TGCAGCGTTGTCGATTACGAGCAGTACTTC
CSVVDYEQYF
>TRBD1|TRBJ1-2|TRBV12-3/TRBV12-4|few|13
TGTGCCAGCAGTCTTACAGGGGTCTATGGCTACACCTTC
CASSLTGVYGYTF
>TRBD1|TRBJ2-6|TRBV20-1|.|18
TGCAGTGCTAGAGATACCGGGACAGGGGTTGCTGGGGCCAACGTCCTGACTTTC
CSARDTGTGVAGANVLTF
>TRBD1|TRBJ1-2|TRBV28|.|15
TGTGCCAGCACCAACTTTATCGGACAGGGGGTCGTCTACACCTTC
CASTNFIGQGVVYTF
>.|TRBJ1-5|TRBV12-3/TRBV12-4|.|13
TGTGCCAGCAGTTTCGGGGTTGACCAGCCCCAGCATTTT
CASSFGVDQPQHF
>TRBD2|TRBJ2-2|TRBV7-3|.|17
TGTGCCAGCAGCCACCCTTTTGGGGGGGGGTCTGGCGGGGAGCTGTTTTTT
CASSHPFGGGSGGELFF
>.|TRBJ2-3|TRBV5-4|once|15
TGTGCCAGCAGCTTGGACGGAATTGACACAGATACGCAGTATTTT
CASSLDGIDTDTQYF
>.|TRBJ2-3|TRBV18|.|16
TGTGCCAGCTCACCACCCTCCCTAGCGTCTCCCGATACGCAGTATTTT
CASSPPSLASPDTQYF
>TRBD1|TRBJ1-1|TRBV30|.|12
TGTGCCAGACAGGGGGAAAACACTGAAGCTTTCTTT
CARQGENTEAFF
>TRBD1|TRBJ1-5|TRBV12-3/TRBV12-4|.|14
TGTGCCAGCAGCCAACGGACAGGCACCCAGCCCCAGCATTTT
CASSQRTGTQPQHF
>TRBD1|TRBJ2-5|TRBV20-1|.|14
TGCAGTGCTAGAAGGACAGGGTTGCAAGAGACCCAGTACTTC
CSARRTGLQETQYF
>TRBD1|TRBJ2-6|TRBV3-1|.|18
TGTGCCAGCAGCTCAGAGGGACAGGGTGTTGCTGGGGCCAACGTCCTGACTTTC
CASSSEGQGVAGANVLTF
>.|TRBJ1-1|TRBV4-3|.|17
TGCGCCAGCCCCCGGACAGTAAAGAGTGTAGAAGTGGGTGAAGCTTTCTTT
CASPRTVKSVEVGEAFF
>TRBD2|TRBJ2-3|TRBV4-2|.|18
TGTGCCAGCAGCCGCGCAGTATCCGGGACTAGCGGGGGTCATACGCAGTATTTT
CASSRAVSGTSGGHTQYF
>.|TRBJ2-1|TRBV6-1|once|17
TGTGCCAGCAGCCCACTACAAGCCGGGCGGCTGGGCAATGAGCAGTTCTTC
CASSPLQAGRLGNEQFF
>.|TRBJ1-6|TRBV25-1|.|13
TGTGCCAGCAGTTATTCGGCAGATTCACCCCTCCACTTT
CASSYSADSPLHF
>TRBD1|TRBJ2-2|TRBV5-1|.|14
TGCGCCAGCGGGGGACAGGGGGCTCTCGGGGAGCTGTTTTTT
CASGGQGALGELFF
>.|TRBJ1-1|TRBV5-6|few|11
TGTGCCAGCAGTTTTGGGCCCGAAGCTTTCTTT
CASSFGPEAFF
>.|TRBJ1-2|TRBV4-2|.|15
TGTGCCAGCAGCCAAGATCAGTTACAGGGAGGTGGCTACACCTTC
CASSQDQLQGGGYTF
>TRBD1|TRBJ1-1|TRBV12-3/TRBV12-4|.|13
TGTGCCAACCAGGGGGCTTGGGGCACTGAAGCTTTCTTT
CANQGAWGTEAFF
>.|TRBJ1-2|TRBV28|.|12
TGTGCCACCGGGGCGAAGGCCTATGGCTACACCTTC
CATGAKAYGYTF
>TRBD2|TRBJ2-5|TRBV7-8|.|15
TGTGCCAGCAGCTTAGAACGGGGGGGTACAGAGACCCAGTACTTC
CASSLERGGTETQYF